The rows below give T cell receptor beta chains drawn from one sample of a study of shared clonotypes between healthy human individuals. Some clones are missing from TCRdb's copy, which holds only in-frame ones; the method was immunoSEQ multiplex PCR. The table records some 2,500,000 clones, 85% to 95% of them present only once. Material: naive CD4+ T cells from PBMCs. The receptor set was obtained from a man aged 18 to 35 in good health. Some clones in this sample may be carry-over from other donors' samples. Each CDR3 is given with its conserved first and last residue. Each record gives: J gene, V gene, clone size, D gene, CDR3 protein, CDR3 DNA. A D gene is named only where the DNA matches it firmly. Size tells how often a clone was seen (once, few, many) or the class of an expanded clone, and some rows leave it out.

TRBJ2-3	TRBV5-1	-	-	CASSLSGRADTQYF	TGCGCCAGCAGCTTGTCGGGGAGAGCTGATACGCAGTATTTT
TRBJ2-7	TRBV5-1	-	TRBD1	CASGSRTGGNEQYF	TGCGCCAGCGGATCCAGGACAGGGGGCAACGAGCAGTACTTC
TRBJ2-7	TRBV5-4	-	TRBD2	CASSSGGTRGYEQYF	TGTGCCAGCAGCTCAGGAGGGACTAGAGGCTACGAGCAGTACTTC
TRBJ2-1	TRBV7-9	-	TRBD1	CSNGGQGYNEQFF	TGTTCAAACGGGGGACAGGGTTACAATGAGCAGTTCTTC
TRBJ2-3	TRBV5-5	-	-	CASSSARTTLTDTQYF	TGTGCCAGCAGCTCTGCGAGGACTACTTTAACAGATACGCAGTATTTT
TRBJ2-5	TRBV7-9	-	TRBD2	CASSLEGGTQETQYF	TGTGCCAGCAGCTTAGAGGGAGGGACCCAAGAGACCCAGTACTTC
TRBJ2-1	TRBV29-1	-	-	CSVDQLYNEQFF	TGCAGCGTTGATCAGCTATACAATGAGCAGTTCTTC
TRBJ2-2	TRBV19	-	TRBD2	CASSIAAGGPFTGELFF	TGTGCCAGTAGTATAGCGGCGGGAGGGCCTTTCACCGGGGAGCTGTTTTTT
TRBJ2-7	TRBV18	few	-	CASSRGSDYEQYF	TGTGCCAGCTCACGAGGGAGTGACTACGAGCAGTACTTC
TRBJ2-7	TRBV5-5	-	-	CASTKGREQQYF	TGTGCCAGCACCAAGGGACGGGAGCAGCAGTACTTC
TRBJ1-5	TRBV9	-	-	CASSADSFNQPQHF	TGTGCCAGCAGCGCGGACAGTTTCAATCAGCCCCAGCATTTT
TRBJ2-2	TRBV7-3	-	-	CASSLWQGPNTGELFF	TGTGCCAGCAGCTTATGGCAGGGCCCGAACACCGGGGAGCTGTTTTTT
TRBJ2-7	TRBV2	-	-	CASRSDGYEQYF	TGTGCCAGCAGGTCGGACGGCTACGAGCAGTACTTC
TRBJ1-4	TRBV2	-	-	CASSDSAGGTEKLFF	TGTGCCAGCAGTGATTCCGCGGGGGGAACTGAAAAACTGTTTTTT
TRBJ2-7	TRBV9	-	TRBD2	CASSVVSSGSFQSYEQYF	TGTGCCAGCAGCGTAGTCTCTAGCGGGAGTTTCCAATCCTACGAGCAGTACTTC
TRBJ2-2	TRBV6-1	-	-	CASSRAPNTGELFF	TGTGCCAGTTCGCGGGCTCCGAACACCGGGGAGCTGTTTTTT
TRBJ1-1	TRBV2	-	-	CASSVFENTEAFF	TGTGCCAGCAGTGTTTTTGAGAACACTGAAGCTTTCTTT
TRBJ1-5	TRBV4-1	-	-	CASSRLPMEPQHF	TGCGCCAGCAGCCGACTCCCGATGGAGCCCCAGCATTTT
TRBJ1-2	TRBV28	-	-	CASSRVNYGYTF	TGTGCCAGCAGTCGAGTGAACTATGGCTACACCTTC
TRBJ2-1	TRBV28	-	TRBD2	CASSSPETSGNGEQFF	TGTGCCAGCAGCTCCCCAGAGACTAGCGGGAATGGTGAGCAGTTCTTC
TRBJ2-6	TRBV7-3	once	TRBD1	CASSPQGASGANVLTF	TGTGCCAGCAGCCCACAGGGGGCCTCTGGGGCCAACGTCCTGACTTTC
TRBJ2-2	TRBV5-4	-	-	CASSTDKNTGELFF	TGTGCCAGCAGCACAGACAAGAACACCGGGGAGCTGTTTTTT
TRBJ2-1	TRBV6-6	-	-	CASSYGEVTYNEQFF	TGTGCCAGCAGTTACGGGGAAGTCACCTACAATGAGCAGTTCTTC
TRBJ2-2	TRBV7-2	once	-	CASPPGTHTGELFF	TGTGCCAGTCCCCCGGGAACCCACACCGGGGAGCTGTTTTTT
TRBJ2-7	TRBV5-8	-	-	CASSSQLSSYEQYF	TGTGCCAGCAGCTCACAGCTTAGCTCCTACGAGCAGTACTTC
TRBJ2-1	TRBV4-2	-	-	CASSPDQGGDSYNEQFF	TGTGCCAGCAGCCCAGACCAAGGGGGAGACTCCTACAATGAGCAGTTCTTC
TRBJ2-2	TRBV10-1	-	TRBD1	CASSEAYGQDPVGSPGELFF	TGCGCCAGCAGTGAGGCATACGGACAGGATCCAGTGGGGTCCCCCGGGGAGCTGTTTTTT
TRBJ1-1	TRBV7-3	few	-	CASSLRMNTEAFF	TGTGCCAGCAGCTTAAGGATGAACACTGAAGCTTTCTTT